The clone carrying this T cell receptor (beta chain) was counted between two and nine times. Its target is not known. The data were taken from a study of T cells in Graves' hyperthyroidism and ophthalmopathy. Study context: Staff took peripheral blood when the initial diagnosis was made, before any treatment began.

Out of less than 12 ml of fresh peripheral blood came the PBMCs. V lost 5 bases, J lost 5 bases, and 7 bases stayed unmatched. This CDR3 has 15 residues. The germline V gene has CDR1 MNHEY and CDR2 SMNVEV (reference sequence). Study conclusions and caveats: From stable hyperthyroidism, ophthalmopathy was separated by a 13 V-J model.

RNA transcripts were the template for amplifying TCR beta CDR3 regions. The study used the HTBI primer set for a first-round RT-PCR of the TCR CDR3. From the multiplex PCR reads, TCRdb called clonotypes with MiXCR, one entry per CDR3 protein. The sample holds 250,000 or so distinct CDR3 sequences; about 15% are singletons and the top ten take roughly 13%. The TCR was taken from a woman aged 40 to 55 with Graves' hyperthyroidism that later progressed to Graves' ophthalmopathy. V is TRBV27 and J is TRBJ2-7; 12 bases agree with TRBD1. The sample comprised blood. The CDR3 spells CASSELGTGGDEQYF. CDR3 in DNA: TGTGCCAGCAGTGAGTTGGGGACAGGGGGCGACGAGCAGTACTTC.